The present T cell receptor beta chain was sequenced within a study of shared clonotypes between healthy human individuals. The wider study: Used for every donor were three CD4 naive, three CD4 memory, two CD8 naive and one CD8 memory plate.

V shed 2 bases and J shed 6 bases, with 15 bases lying between them. Germline V gene sequence: CDR1 SGHRS, CDR2 YFSETQ. The CDR3 totals 14 residues. Naive CD8 cells comprised CD45RO-negative, CCR7-positively selected cells, excluding terminally differentiated effector memory CD45RA+ cells. Each cell subset's genomic DNA was divided evenly among several immunoSEQ plates. Original analysis: From ImmunoSEQ came sequences covering only the junction and carrying no quality scores, so filtering differed. The repertoire was sequenced with immunoSEQ multiplex PCR; TCRdb's copy has only in-frame clones and lacks some. The V and J calls and clone size are taken from that table; D and trimming were inferred from the DNA. This table holds some 800,000 clones, nearly 95% found once.

The sample was naive CD8+ T cells sorted from blood. The chain has TRBV5-1 and TRBJ2-7; the D gene is possibly TRBD2 (6 bases). The receptor was isolated from a young man in good health. CDR3 in amino acids: CASSLTGRSIEQYF. The DNA of the CDR3 is TGCGCCAGCAGCTTAACGGGGAGGTCCATCGAGCAGTACTTC.